A single sample gave rise to the 6 T cell receptor beta chains below, sequenced in a study of shared clonotypes between healthy human individuals. Measured with immunoSEQ multiplex PCR; TCRdb has only the in-frame clones, and not every one. The sample carries roughly 500,000 clones, 65% to 85% recorded once. The sequencing sample was made of PBMCs. Receptors were obtained from a woman aged 40 to 49 in good health. Some clones in this sample may be carry-over from other donors' samples.

This rearrangement joins TRBV7-2 to TRBJ2-1; TRBD2 aligns across 8 bases. There are 16 residues in the CDR3. Germline V CDR1 and CDR2: SGHTA, FQGNSA. V gave up 2 bases and J gave up 4 bases; unmatched junction bases: 7. The CDR3 DNA sequence: TGTGCCAGCAGCTTAACCTTAGCGGGAAAGTACAATGAGCAGTTCTTC. It encodes CASSLTLAGKYNEQFF.

A single count supports this clone. V usage is TRBV7-8 and J usage is TRBJ1-5; 7 bases are a match to TRBD1. V lost 5 bases and J lost 7; bases outside the gene matches: 8. The length of the CDR3 is 14 residues. Germline lookup yields CDR1 SGHVS and CDR2 FQNEAQ. The CDR3 DNA reads as TGTGCCAGCAGCGCTCAGGGGGTTGGGCAGCCCCAGCATTTT. Protein product: CASSAQGVGQPQHF.

Details on this clone: Given a far larger clone just one base away, this is likely a sequencing read error. Distinct nucleotide sequences in the sample also encode this CDR3. V and J are TRBV30 and TRBJ1-1; tentatively, D is TRBD1 (5 bases). Germline CDR1 reads GTSNPN; CDR2 reads SVGIG (reference sequence). CDR3 length: 12 amino acids. CDR3 in amino acids: CAWKRGSTEAFF. CDR3 sequence (DNA): TGCGCCTGGAAGCGGGGGTCCACTGAAGCTTTCTTT.

The chain couples TRBV6-5 to TRBJ1-1, with D maybe TRBD1 (5 bases). The CDR3 has 13 residues. V lost 5 bases, J lost 3 bases, and 10 bases lay in between. The V gene's germline CDR1 is MNHEY and CDR2 SVGAGI. Here the CDR3 DNA reads TGTGCCAGCAGTAGACAGACCTACACTGAAGCTTTCTTT. Encoded protein: CASSRQTYTEAFF.

To note about this clone: This is likely an artifact of a read error, given a far larger clone one base away. This rearrangement joins TRBV2 to TRBJ2-3; D gene unclear. The CDR3 totals 15 residues. Germline values: CDR1 SNHLY, CDR2 FYNNEI. Between the trimmed V and J ends, which lost 6 bases and 5 bases, there was a span of 18 bases. The CDR3 sequence is CASSSLGAQIDTQYF. CDR3 coding DNA: TGTGCCAGCAGCTCCCTGGGCGCCCAGATAGATACGCAGTATTTT.

Only a few counts were recorded for this clone. The chain is built from TRBV30 and TRBJ2-7; TRBD2 is a possible D gene (6 bases). CDR1 GTSNPN and CDR2 SVGIG come from the germline V gene (reference sequence). The CDR3 contains 16 residues. Trimming removed 3 bases at V and 6 bases at J, with 24 bases between. CDR3 sequence (DNA): TGTGCCTGGAGCGCCTTCCCCGTCTCGCGGGGCAGCGAGCAGTACTTC. Protein: CAWSAFPVSRGSEQYF.